This is a list of T cell receptor beta chains from one sample in a study of T cell responses to AZD1222 COVID-19 vaccine. Only in-frame clones appear in the TCRdb table, and some are missing; sequencing was by immunoSEQ multiplex PCR. The sample includes tens of thousands of clones, about 79% of them seen just once. Material: peripheral blood, obtained on day 0 of AZD1222 vaccination. These receptors came from an adult in good health. Both conserved end residues are part of each CDR3. A D gene is named only where the DNA matches it firmly. Clone sizes are given selectively: once, few, many, or a class where the clone is expanded.

v_call,j_call,clone_size,d_call,cdr3_nt,cdr3_aa
TRBV28,TRBJ2-5,few,NA,TGTGCCAGCAGTGTAAAAACCCAAGAGACCCAGTACTTC,CASSVKTQETQYF
TRBV19,TRBJ2-1,NA,NA,TGTGCCAGTAGTAAGCGGTCACAGACCTACAATGAGCAGTTCTTC,CASSKRSQTYNEQFF
TRBV24-1,TRBJ2-1,once,NA,TGTGCCACCAGTGATTGGGACTCGGCGGTTGACAATGAGCAGTTCTTC,CATSDWDSAVDNEQFF
TRBV7-9,TRBJ2-2,NA,TRBD2,TGTGCCAGCAGCTTATATACCCTGGGAGGGCGGCACCACACCGGGGAGCTGTTTTTT,CASSLYTLGGRHHTGELFF
TRBV9,TRBJ2-5,NA,NA,TGTGCCAGCAGCGTAGATCTCAAAGAGACCCAGTACTTC,CASSVDLKETQYF
TRBV5-1,TRBJ2-2,once,NA,TGCGCCAGCAGCTTGGGAGGGCCGGACACCGGGGAGCTGTTTTTT,CASSLGGPDTGELFF
TRBV30,TRBJ2-7,NA,TRBD2,TGTGCCTGGAGTGGGACTAGCGGGAACCACTACGAGCAGTACTTC,CAWSGTSGNHYEQYF
TRBV3-1/TRBV3-2,TRBJ1-2,NA,NA,TGTGCCAGCAGCCAAGCTATCGGGGGAGGGAGCTATGGCTACACCTTC,CASSQAIGGGSYGYTF
TRBV7-2,TRBJ2-1,NA,NA,TGTGCCAGCAGGCCTCCGTCCGACAATGAGCAGTTCTTC,CASRPPSDNEQFF
TRBV29-1,TRBJ2-3,NA,TRBD2,TGCAGCGTCGAGACTAGCGGGAAGTTTTGGGATACGCAGTATTTT,CSVETSGKFWDTQYF
TRBV28,TRBJ2-7,NA,TRBD2,TGTGCCAGCACCCTTTCCGGGACTACCTACGAGCAGTACTTC,CASTLSGTTYEQYF
TRBV20-1,TRBJ1-2,NA,TRBD1,TGCAGTGCTAGTCTCGGACAGGGGAAAGGCTACACCTTC,CSASLGQGKGYTF
TRBV2,TRBJ2-3,NA,NA,TGTGCCAGCAGTGCTGAATTCGCAGATACGCAGTATTTT,CASSAEFADTQYF
TRBV12-3/TRBV12-4,TRBJ2-7,NA,NA,TGTGCCAGCAGGACTGCCTCCGAGCAGTACTTC,CASRTASEQYF
TRBV7-9,TRBJ1-4,NA,TRBD1,TGTGCCAGCAGCCTAAATGGACAGGGGAGGGAAAAACTGTTTTTT,CASSLNGQGREKLFF
TRBV7-2,TRBJ2-1,NA,TRBD1,TGTGCCAGCAGCTTTATGACAGGGGGCCCTTACAATGAGCAGTTCTTC,CASSFMTGGPYNEQFF
TRBV18,TRBJ2-1,NA,TRBD2,TGTGCCAGCTCTTCCGGGACTAGAGGGCTTGAGCAGTTCTTC,CASSSGTRGLEQFF
TRBV5-6,TRBJ2-1,NA,NA,TGTGCCAGCAGCTCGGCGGGACCAAAACATGAGCAGTTCTTC,CASSSAGPKHEQFF
TRBV9,TRBJ1-6,NA,TRBD1,TGTGCCAGCAGCTCCCGGACAGGGTCGAATTCACCCCTCCACTTT,CASSSRTGSNSPLHF
TRBV27,TRBJ1-2,NA,NA,TGTGCCAGCAGTTTATCTCCCAGGGGAGGCTATGGCTACACCTTC,CASSLSPRGGYGYTF
TRBV5-4,TRBJ1-1,few,NA,TGTGCCAGCAGCTTGGCCGGTTTAAGGAACACTGAAGCTTTCTTT,CASSLAGLRNTEAFF
TRBV28,TRBJ1-2,NA,NA,TGTGCCAGCAGTTTATCGGGAGGGCAAGGCTACACCTTC,CASSLSGGQGYTF
TRBV7-2,TRBJ1-3,NA,TRBD1,TGTGCCAGCAGCCCGACAGGGATCTCTGGAAACACCATATATTTT,CASSPTGISGNTIYF
TRBV28,TRBJ1-1,few,TRBD1,TGTGCCAGCAGTGTCTCCCAGGGGGGGGCTGAAGCTTTCTTT,CASSVSQGGAEAFF
TRBV28,TRBJ1-2,NA,TRBD1,TGTGCCAGCAGTTTAGCAGGGGGCCCCGGCCACACCTTC,CASSLAGGPGHTF
TRBV25-1,TRBJ1-3,NA,NA,TGTGCCAGCAGTGATTCAGGGAGTTCTGGAAACACCATATATTTT,CASSDSGSSGNTIYF